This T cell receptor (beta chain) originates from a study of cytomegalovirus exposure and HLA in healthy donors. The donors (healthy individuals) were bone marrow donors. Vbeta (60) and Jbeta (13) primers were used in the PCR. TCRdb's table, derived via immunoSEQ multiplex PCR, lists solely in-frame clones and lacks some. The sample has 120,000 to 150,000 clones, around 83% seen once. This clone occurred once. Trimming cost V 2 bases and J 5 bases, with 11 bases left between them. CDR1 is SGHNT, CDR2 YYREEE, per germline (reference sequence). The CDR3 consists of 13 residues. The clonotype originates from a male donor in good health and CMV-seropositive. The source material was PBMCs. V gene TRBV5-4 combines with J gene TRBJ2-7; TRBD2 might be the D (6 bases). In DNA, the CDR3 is TGTGCCAGCAGCTTCGGGGGAGTGAACGAGCAGTACTTC. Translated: CASSFGGVNEQYF.